Below, 7 T cell receptor beta chains from the same sample are listed, as sequenced in a study of blood T cell repertoires in COVID-19. Sequencing was performed with immunoSEQ multiplex PCR; in TCRdb, only in-frame clones are kept and a portion is missing. The sample contains roughly 110,000 clones, roughly four fifths of which appear only once. The specimen was peripheral blood. The receptors originated from a woman in her sixties or seventies with acute or convalescent COVID-19.

This chain connects TRBV24-1 to TRBJ1-3; TRBD1 matches 8 bases. This CDR3 spans 13 amino acids. Germline CDR1 KGHDR, CDR2 SFDVKD. V trimming: 11 bases; J trimming: 4 bases; junction bases outside the gene matches: 6. CDR3 region: CASRGRRGNTIYF. The CDR3 coding sequence is TGTGCCAGCAGGGGGCGAAGGGGAAACACCATATATTTT.

J is TRBJ2-7 and V is TRBV18; 7 bases line up with TRBD1. Trimming at V came to 3 bases and at J to 6 bases, leaving 11 bases not matched to a gene. The germline V gene encodes CDR1 KGHSH and CDR2 LQKENI. The CDR3 has 15 residues. The CDR3, as DNA: TGTGCCAGCTCACCTCAAGCTAAGGGGGCTACCGAGCAGTACTTC. It encodes CASSPQAKGATEQYF. The variable domain in full, with the rest retrieved from reference TRBV18 and TRBJ2-7, is NAGVMQNPRHLVRRRGQEARLRCSPMKGHSHVYWYRQLPEEGLKFMVYLQKENIIDESGMPKERFSAEFPKEGPSILRIQQVVRGDSAAYFCASSPQAKGATEQYFGPGTRLTVT.

The sample holds one count of this clone. The chain links TRBV5-4 to TRBJ2-1; 9 bases align to TRBD2. Germline trimming cut 0 bases from V and 2 bases from J; bases unmatched to any gene: 0. CDR3 size: 15 residues. The germline V gene encodes CDR1 SGHNT and CDR2 YYREEE (reference sequence). CDR3 sequence reads: CASSLASGTYNEQFF. In DNA, the CDR3 is TGTGCCAGCAGCTTGGCTAGCGGGACCTACAATGAGCAGTTCTTC.

The chain joins TRBV21-1 to TRBJ1-4; TRBD1 reflects the table's D call only, with no check against the DNA. TRBV21-1 is listed as a pseudogene. CDR3 length equals 15 residues. CDR3 bases: TGTGCCAGCAGCGGAAAACAGGGGGCTACGGGAAAACTGTTTTTT. Amino acids: CASSGKQGATGKLFF.

The gene calls are TRBV7-9 and TRBJ2-7; TRBD1 aligns across 7 bases. CDR1 and CDR2 (germline): SEHNR, FQNEAQ (reference sequence). J was trimmed by 3 bases and V by 5 bases; bases with no gene match: 7. This CDR3 spans 14 amino acids. This chain's CDR3 is CASSPRTGHYEQYF. In DNA, the CDR3 is TGTGCCAGCAGCCCCCGGACAGGCCACTACGAGCAGTACTTC.

This clone was detected many times. The J gene is TRBJ1-2, the V gene TRBV7-6; the match to TRBD1 covers 9 bases. Germline CDR1 reads SGHVS; CDR2 reads FNYEAQ. This CDR3 spans 14 amino acids. Germline trimming cut 3 bases from V and 2 bases from J; bases unmatched to any gene: 1. The CDR3 region is CASSLDRGNYGYTF. CDR3 in DNA: TGTGCCAGCAGCTTGGACAGGGGAAACTATGGCTACACCTTC.

V usage is TRBV12-3 or TRBV12-4 and J usage is TRBJ2-7; 8 bases are a match to TRBD1. The junction had 7 bases not matched to a gene; V was cut back by 6 bases and J by 6 bases. CDR3 size: 13 residues. CDR3 coding DNA: TGTGCCAGCAGGACCGTAACAGGGGGCGAGCAGTACTTC. It yields the protein CASRTVTGGEQYF.